These T cell receptor beta chains were read from a single sample in a study of blood T cell repertoires in COVID-19. The protocol was immunoSEQ multiplex PCR, while the TCRdb copy is restricted to in-frame clones and leaves out a portion. Of roughly 40,000 clones listed, around 90% are singletons. Sequenced sample: peripheral blood. These receptors all stem from a human donor in a cohort sampled during active COVID-19. The CDR3 runs from the conserved cysteine through the conserved F or W. A D gene is named only where the DNA matches it firmly. Part of the rows lack a size; the others show once, few, many or a class for expanded clones.

CDR3 protein | CDR3 DNA | clone size | V gene | D gene | J gene
CASSRGTSGETQYF | TGCGCCAGCAGCCGGGGGACAAGTGGAGAGACCCAGTACTTC | . | TRBV4-1 | . | TRBJ2-5
CASRTPTGFGRTSTDTQYF | TGTGCCAGCAGGACTCCGACAGGGTTCGGCCGTACTAGCACAGATACGCAGTATTTT | . | TRBV27 | TRBD1 | TRBJ2-3
CASTGANSPLHF | TGTGCCTCGACAGGGGCTAATTCACCCCTCCACTTT | . | TRBV7-2 | TRBD1 | TRBJ1-6
CASSQVLSDSYEQYF | TGCGCCAGCAGCCAAGTCCTTAGTGACTCCTACGAGCAGTACTTC | . | TRBV4-1 | . | TRBJ2-7
CASSDYGTLPYGYTF | TGTGCCAGCAGTGACTACGGGACACTTCCCTATGGCTACACCTTC | . | TRBV6-4 | . | TRBJ1-2
CASSYGGQGGYEQYF | TGTGCCAGCAGTTACGGGGGACAGGGAGGCTACGAGCAGTACTTC | . | TRBV6-5 | TRBD1 | TRBJ2-7
CASSRTGEVSDTQYF | TGTGCCAGCAGTAGGACAGGGGAAGTGTCAGATACGCAGTATTTT | . | TRBV6-4 | TRBD1 | TRBJ2-3
CASSLVDRGNTEAFF | TGTGCCAGCAGCTTGGTTGACAGAGGAAACACTGAAGCTTTCTTT | once | TRBV5-4 | . | TRBJ1-1
CSVNGGGWGNEQFF | TGCAGCGTTAACGGTGGAGGGTGGGGGAATGAGCAGTTCTTC | once | TRBV29-1 | . | TRBJ2-1
CASSSMTGRSINEQFF | TGTGCCAGCAGCTCGATGACAGGGAGGTCGATCAATGAGCAGTTCTTC | . | TRBV7-8 | . | TRBJ2-1
CASGRQGGDNEQFF | TGTGCCAGCGGACGACAGGGGGGCGATAATGAGCAGTTCTTC | . | TRBV5-4 | TRBD1 | TRBJ2-1
CATLRGDLGYTF | TGTGCCACCTTACGGGGGGATTTAGGCTACACCTTC | . | TRBV6-5 | . | TRBJ1-2
CASNPGGGRGSGNTIYF | TGTGCCAGCAACCCCGGGGGGGGCAGGGGCTCTGGAAACACCATATATTTT | . | TRBV3-1/TRBV3-2 | . | TRBJ1-3
CASSLEHNQPQHF | TGTGCCAGCAGCTTAGAACATAATCAGCCCCAGCATTTT | . | TRBV11-2 | . | TRBJ1-5
CASTFVRDRNTGELFF | TGTGCCAGCACCTTTGTCCGGGACAGGAACACCGGGGAGCTGTTTTTT | . | TRBV7-8 | TRBD1 | TRBJ2-2
CASSLLLGQGFTEAFF | TGTGCCAGCTCACTCCTTTTGGGACAGGGGTTCACTGAAGCTTTCTTT | . | TRBV18 | TRBD1 | TRBJ1-1
CASSPSGGAYNEQFF | TGTGCCAGCAGCCCTAGCGGGGGGGCCTACAATGAGCAGTTCTTC | . | TRBV7-9 | TRBD2 | TRBJ2-1
CASSEALRGVKPQHF | TGTGCCAGCAGTGAAGCGCTTAGGGGTGTAAAGCCCCAGCATTTT | . | TRBV2 | . | TRBJ1-5
CASSDRRIGRETQYF | TGCGCCAGCAGTGACCGGCGGATAGGGAGAGAGACCCAGTACTTC | once | TRBV10-2 | . | TRBJ2-5
CAIGTGDSYEQYF | TGCGCCATCGGGACAGGAGACTCCTACGAGCAGTACTTC | . | TRBV10-1 | TRBD1 | TRBJ2-7
CASSQGLAGGEQYF | TGTGCCAGCAGCCAAGGACTAGCGGGGGGAGAGCAGTACTTC | . | TRBV3-1/TRBV3-2 | TRBD2 | TRBJ2-7
CASSQGARNTIYF | TGTGCCAGCAGCCAGGGGGCTCGGAACACCATATATTTT | . | TRBV3-1/TRBV3-2 | . | TRBJ1-3
CASSLSTGPYEQYF | TGTGCCAGCAGCTTGTCAACAGGGCCCTACGAGCAGTACTTC | . | TRBV5-5 | . | TRBJ2-7
CASSLGAQGVNSPLHF | TGTGCCAGCAGCTTAGGTGCCCAGGGGGTTAATTCACCCCTCCACTTT | . | TRBV7-2 | TRBD1 | TRBJ1-6
CASSLYYEQYF | TGTGCCAGCAGCTTATACTACGAGCAGTACTTC | . | TRBV7-2 | . | TRBJ2-7
CASSLTGTGIHEQYF | TGCGCCAGCAGCTTAACCGGGACAGGGATACACGAGCAGTACTTC | . | TRBV5-1 | TRBD1 | TRBJ2-7